This is a list of T cell receptor beta chains from one sample in a study of T cell changes during pregnancy in multiple sclerosis. Data came from immunoSEQ multiplex PCR; TCRdb stores just in-frame clones and leaves some out. The sample has about 67,000 clones; about nine tenths are singletons. The sequencing here drew on peripheral blood, taken in the third trimester of pregnancy. The receptors derive from a female donor with multiple sclerosis, enrolled in a pregnancy study. Each CDR3 is given with its conserved first and last residue. Each record gives: D gene, J gene, clone size, V gene, CDR3 protein, CDR3 DNA. A D gene is named only where the DNA matches it firmly. Clone size is shown for a subset of rows, as once, few, many or a class of expanded clone.

d_gene: TRBD2; j_gene: TRBJ2-3; abundance: .; v_gene: TRBV4-3; CDR3aa: CASSQGRASGYTDTQYF; CDR3nt: TGCGCCAGCAGCCAAGGTCGTGCTAGCGGCTACACAGATACGCAGTATTTT
d_gene: .; j_gene: TRBJ1-3; abundance: .; v_gene: TRBV6-5; CDR3aa: CASSYAGAPGNTIYF; CDR3nt: TGTGCCAGCAGTTACGCGGGGGCTCCTGGAAACACCATATATTTT
d_gene: TRBD1; j_gene: TRBJ1-6; abundance: .; v_gene: TRBV4-3; CDR3aa: CASSRTGLNSPLHF; CDR3nt: TGCGCCAGCAGCCGGACAGGGTTGAATTCACCCCTCCACTTT
d_gene: .; j_gene: TRBJ1-1; abundance: .; v_gene: TRBV7-2; CDR3aa: CASSLESGNTEAFF; CDR3nt: TGTGCCAGCAGCTTAGAATCGGGGAACACTGAAGCTTTCTTT
d_gene: .; j_gene: TRBJ2-7; abundance: .; v_gene: TRBV6-5; CDR3aa: CASSYARTYEQYF; CDR3nt: TGTGCCAGCAGTTACGCTAGAACCTACGAGCAGTACTTC
d_gene: .; j_gene: TRBJ1-6; abundance: once; v_gene: TRBV5-1; CDR3aa: CASGESANSPLHF; CDR3nt: TGCGCCAGCGGGGAGAGTGCGAATTCACCCCTCCACTTT
d_gene: .; j_gene: TRBJ2-7; abundance: .; v_gene: TRBV2; CDR3aa: CASSEALRRGSYEQYF; CDR3nt: TGTGCCAGCAGTGAAGCGCTTCGTAGGGGGTCCTACGAGCAGTACTTC
d_gene: .; j_gene: TRBJ2-6; abundance: few; v_gene: TRBV11-3; CDR3aa: CASAARGANVLTF; CDR3nt: TGTGCCAGTGCCGCGCGGGGGGCCAACGTCCTGACTTTC
d_gene: .; j_gene: TRBJ1-5; abundance: .; v_gene: TRBV6-5; CDR3aa: CASSLQGGRSQPQHF; CDR3nt: TGTGCCAGCAGTCTCCAAGGAGGTCGGAGTCAGCCCCAGCATTTT
d_gene: .; j_gene: TRBJ1-5; abundance: once; v_gene: TRBV18; CDR3aa: CASSPPNQPQHF; CDR3nt: TGTGCCAGCTCACCCCCTAATCAGCCCCAGCATTTT
d_gene: TRBD1; j_gene: TRBJ1-6; abundance: once; v_gene: TRBV5-8; CDR3aa: CASSLLDRGLSPLHF; CDR3nt: TGTGCCAGCAGCCTCCTGGACAGGGGGCTCTCACCCCTCCACTTT
d_gene: TRBD1; j_gene: TRBJ1-4; abundance: .; v_gene: TRBV2; CDR3aa: CASREQGASHEKLFF; CDR3nt: TGTGCCAGCAGGGAACAGGGGGCCTCTCATGAAAAACTGTTTTTT
d_gene: TRBD2; j_gene: TRBJ2-1; abundance: .; v_gene: TRBV7-3; CDR3aa: CASSPGGNEQFF; CDR3nt: TGTGCCAGCAGCCCCGGGGGGAATGAGCAGTTCTTC
d_gene: TRBD1; j_gene: TRBJ2-5; abundance: .; v_gene: TRBV4-3; CDR3aa: CASSPQDRGLQETQYF; CDR3nt: TGCGCCAGCAGCCCACAGGACAGGGGGCTTCAAGAGACCCAGTACTTC
d_gene: .; j_gene: TRBJ2-7; abundance: .; v_gene: TRBV6-5; CDR3aa: CASSQRDSYEQYF; CDR3nt: TGTGCCAGCAGTCAGAGGGACTCCTACGAGCAGTACTTC